This T cell receptor beta chain was observed in a study of CD8+CD57+ T cells in acquired aplastic anemia. Germline V gene lookup returns CDR1 SGHAT and CDR2 FQNNGV. This CDR3 has 13 amino acids. Trimming pared 5 bases from V and 6 bases from J, leaving 14 bases between. In regard to this clonotype: No antigen is known for it. Just one base apart from a much larger clone, this may be a read error.

Genomic DNA templated the TCR beta VDJ and CDR3 profiling. Each CDR3 protein is one row after TCRdb ran MiXCR on the reads. The sample includes around 170,000 distinct CDR3 sequences, roughly half of them seen just once. Patients included in sequencing had previously demonstrated CD8+CD57+ cell expansion by flow cytometry. All participating patients were living with severe acquired aplastic anemia. Regarding the study as a whole: Patients and controls shared 25 to 30 CD8+ CDR3 sequences, highly expressed in patients.

Input material: sorted CD4+, CD8+, or CD8+CD57+ T cells (not recorded which) from PBMCs. This TCR was recovered from a human donor with aplastic anemia. The V call is TRBV11-2, the J call TRBJ2-7, with D tentatively TRBD2 (6 bases). The CDR3 region is CASSPGLACEQYF. The CDR3 nucleotides read TGTGCCAGCAGCCCAGGCCTAGCGTGCGAGCAGTACTTC.